This T cell receptor beta chain was identified in a study of blood T cell repertoires in COVID-19. Clones were sequenced by immunoSEQ multiplex PCR, and TCRdb holds only the in-frame ones, with some missing. The sample lists about 64,000 clones, around four fifths seen once, with around 14% in the top ten. J was trimmed by 3 bases and V by 5 bases; bases with no gene match: 6. CDR1 and CDR2 from the germline V gene are SGHTA and FQGTGA. The length of the CDR3 is 15 residues. The TCR comes from a man between 60 and 75 years old with COVID-19, enrolled during active disease. This chain joins TRBV7-3 and TRBJ2-2; 7 bases map to TRBD1. Material for sequencing was peripheral blood. The CDR3 DNA follows: TGTGCCAGCAGCCGACAGGGCCAAGACACCGGGGAGCTGTTTTTT. The encoded protein is CASSRQGQDTGELFF.